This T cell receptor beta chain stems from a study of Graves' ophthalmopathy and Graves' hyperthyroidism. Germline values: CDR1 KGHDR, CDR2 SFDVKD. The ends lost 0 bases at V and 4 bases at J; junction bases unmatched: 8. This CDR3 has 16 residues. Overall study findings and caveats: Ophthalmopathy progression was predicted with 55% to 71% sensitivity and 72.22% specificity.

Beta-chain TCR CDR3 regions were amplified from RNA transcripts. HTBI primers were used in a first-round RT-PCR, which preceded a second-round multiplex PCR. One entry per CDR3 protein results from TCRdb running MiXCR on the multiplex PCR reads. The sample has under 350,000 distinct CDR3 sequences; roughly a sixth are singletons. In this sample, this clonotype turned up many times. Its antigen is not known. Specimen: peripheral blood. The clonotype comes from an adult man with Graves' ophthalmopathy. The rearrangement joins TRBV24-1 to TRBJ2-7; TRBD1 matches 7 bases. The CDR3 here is CATSDLFGQGVYEQYF. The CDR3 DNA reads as TGTGCCACCAGTGATTTGTTTGGGCAGGGGGTATACGAGCAGTACTTC.